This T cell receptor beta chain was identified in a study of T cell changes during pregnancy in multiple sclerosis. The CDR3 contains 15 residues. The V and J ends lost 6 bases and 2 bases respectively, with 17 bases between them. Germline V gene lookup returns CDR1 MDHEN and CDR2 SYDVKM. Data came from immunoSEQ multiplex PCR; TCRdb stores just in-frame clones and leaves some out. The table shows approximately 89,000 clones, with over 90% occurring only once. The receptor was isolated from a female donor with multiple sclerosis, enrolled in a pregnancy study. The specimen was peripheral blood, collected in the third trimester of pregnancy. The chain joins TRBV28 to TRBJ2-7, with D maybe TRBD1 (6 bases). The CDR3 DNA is TGTGCCAGCAGCTCGATACAGGGTGGGGCCTACGAGCAGTACTTC. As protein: CASSSIQGGAYEQYF.